The clone carrying this T cell receptor (beta chain) was detected ten times or more. What it recognizes is unknown. The read halts 3 residues ahead of the CDR3 end, with the missing end drawn from the germline J gene. The data were produced by immunoSEQ multiplex PCR, yet TCRdb's version contains in-frame clones alone and is incomplete. Altogether approximately 44,000 clones were found in the sample, and no singletons occur. V dropped 2 bases and J dropped 6 bases, with 10 bases sitting between them. The CDR3 runs to 12 residues. CDR1 is GTSNPN, CDR2 SVGIG, per germline (reference sequence). This entry comes from a study of T cell clonality in common variable immunodeficiency. General study points: Compared with controls, CVID subjects had fewer shared TCRbeta clones.

The sequence was obtained from a person aged 18 to 75 in good health. Specimen: peripheral blood mononuclear cells. The genes are TRBV30 and TRBJ1-2; tentative D call: TRBD1 (5 bases). This CDR3 reads CAWSPSGNGYTF. CDR3 DNA, as far as it was read: TGTGCCTGGAGTCCTTCAGGGAATGGC.